The 21 T cell receptor beta chains below were found in one sample sequenced in a study of blood T cell repertoires in COVID-19. The data were produced by immunoSEQ multiplex PCR, yet TCRdb's version contains in-frame clones alone and is incomplete. The sample holds about 240,000 clones; 75% to 90% are singletons and the top ten take 2.5% to 3.5%. Sequencing was done on a sample of PBMCs or T cells enriched from blood (not recorded which). Receptor source: a woman aged 40 to 50 with acute COVID-19.

V is TRBV7-9 and J is TRBJ1-4; TRBD1 aligns across 10 bases. V trimming: 1 base; J trimming: 2 bases; junction bases outside the gene matches: 1. The length of the CDR3 is 16 residues. Germline CDR1 SEHNR, CDR2 FQNEAQ (reference sequence). This CDR3 is CASSLVTGGTNEKLFF. The CDR3 coding sequence is TGTGCCAGCAGCTTAGTGACAGGGGGCACTAATGAAAAACTGTTTTTT.

The chain combines TRBV7-9 with TRBJ2-4; D is possibly TRBD1 (6 bases). CDR3 size: 15 residues. Germline V gene lookup returns CDR1 SEHNR and CDR2 FQNEAQ (reference sequence). V was trimmed by 3 bases and J by 6 bases, leaving 15 bases between them. The CDR3 is CASSLGAGEANIQYF. The CDR3 DNA reads as TGTGCCAGCAGCTTGGGGGCAGGGGAAGCAAACATTCAGTACTTC.

The rearrangement uses TRBV7-9 and TRBJ2-7, with D possibly TRBD2 on 5 matching bases. The germline V gene has CDR1 SEHNR and CDR2 FQNEAQ (reference sequence). The CDR3 runs to 12 residues. The V end lost 4 bases, the J end lost 6 bases, and 10 bases lay between the germline ends. CDR3 nucleotide sequence: TGTGCCAGCAGCTACCCCAGCGGCGAGCAGTACTTC. Its translation: CASSYPSGEQYF.

The CDR3 coding sequence is TGTGCCAGTAGTTGGCAGGTTGGGACAAACTACGAGCAGTACTTC. Its protein is CASSWQVGTNYEQYF. This chain connects TRBV19 to TRBJ2-7; D perhaps matches TRBD1 (6 bases). Trimming cost V 5 bases and J 3 bases, with 17 bases left between them. From germline, CDR1 is LNHDA and CDR2 SQIVND (reference sequence). The CDR3 consists of 15 residues.

V is TRBV2 and J is TRBJ1-5; TRBD1 matches at 10 bases. Unmatched junction bases numbered 14, after V lost 6 bases and J lost 0 bases. CDR3 length: 19 amino acids. CDR1 is SNHLY and CDR2 is FYNNEI in the germline V gene. CDR3 in amino acids: CASRGTGAHRAHSNQPQHF. CDR3 bases: TGTGCCAGCAGGGGGACAGGGGCCCACCGTGCCCATAGCAATCAGCCCCAGCATTTT. The full variable domain, its missing parts supplied by reference TRBV2 and TRBJ1-5, is EPEVTQTPSHQVTQMGQEVILRCVPISNHLYFYWYRQILGQKVEFLVSFYNNEISEKSEIFDDQFSVERPDGSNFTLKIRSTKLEDSAMYFCASRGTGAHRAHSNQPQHFGDGTRLSIL.

The V gene is TRBV9, the J gene TRBJ2-1; 12 nucleotides match TRBD2. With V trimmed by 4 bases and J by 8 bases, 7 bases remained unmatched. The germline CDR1 and CDR2 sequences are SGDLS and YYNGEE. This CDR3 spans 15 amino acids. DNA for the CDR3: TGTGCCAGCAGCAAACTAGCGGGAGGTACGCATGAGCAGTTCTTC. Translating it yields CASSKLAGGTHEQFF.

The chain employs TRBV5-6 and TRBJ2-7; 8 bases are shared with TRBD1. V trimming: 4 bases; J trimming: 2 bases; junction bases outside the gene matches: 8. The CDR3 has 15 residues. Germline CDR1 SGHDT, CDR2 YYEEEE. The DNA of the CDR3 is TGTGCCAGCAGCCGTGGACAGGGTTCAACCTACGAGCAGTACTTC. As protein: CASSRGQGSTYEQYF.

The genes are TRBV18 and TRBJ2-5; perhaps TRBD1 as D (6 bases). CDR1 and CDR2 from the germline V gene are KGHSH and LQKENI. V was pared by 6 bases and J by 5 bases, with 19 bases between. This CDR3 contains 15 residues. CDR3 sequence (DNA): TGTGCCAGCTCCCCGGACAGACCCATGGGGGAGACCCAGTACTTC. It encodes CASSPDRPMGETQYF.

The DNA for the CDR3 is TGTGCCAGCAGCTTACGGGGAAGCTCCTACAATGAGCAGTTCTTC. Translated: CASSLRGSSYNEQFF. The V gene is TRBV7-6, the J gene TRBJ2-1; tentatively, D is TRBD2 (5 bases). Germline V CDR1 and CDR2: SGHVS, FNYEAQ. V gave up 2 bases and J gave up 0 bases, with 8 bases separating them. The CDR3 has 15 residues.

This clone was observed at least ten times. J is TRBJ2-7 and V is TRBV20-1, with 14 bases that match TRBD2. Per germline, CDR1 DFQATT and CDR2 SNEGSKA (reference sequence). The V gene end was trimmed by 3 bases and the J gene end by 7 bases; junction bases not matched to a gene: 8. This CDR3 has 15 residues. The CDR3 is CSASTGTSGRREQYF. In DNA, the CDR3 is TGCAGTGCTAGTACCGGGACTAGCGGGAGACGGGAGCAGTACTTC.

The gene calls are TRBV2 and TRBJ2-1; 9 bases agree with TRBD1. V was pared by 7 bases and J by 10 bases, with 5 bases of the junction left unmatched. Looked up from germline, CDR1 is SNHLY and CDR2 is FYNNEI. CDR3 size: 12 residues. The CDR3 nucleotides are TGTGCCAGCAAACAGGGGGCGAGGGAGCAGTTCTTC. Its translation is CASKQGAREQFF.

J is TRBJ2-5 and V is TRBV5-3; D is ambiguous. TRBV5-3 carries the ORF label, with uncertain function. The CDR3 sequence is 11 residues long. Trimming removed 9 bases from V and 3 bases from J, with 9 bases in between. CDR3 amino acids: CAKNEKETQYF. CDR3 nucleotides: TGTGCCAAAAACGAGAAAGAGACCCAGTACTTC.

The gene calls are TRBV19 and TRBJ2-7; no firm D call. The V gene's germline CDR1 is LNHDA and CDR2 SQIVND (reference sequence). This CDR3 is built from 14 residues. Trimming cost V 3 bases and J 2 bases, with 11 bases left between them. The CDR3 coding sequence is TGTGCCAGTAGTATCTCCTATTACCCCTACGAGCAGTACTTC. Its translation is CASSISYYPYEQYF.

This clone was counted a single time. The CDR3 DNA is TGTGCCAGCAGTTACTCGATAGCCCCCGATGCGGGTACGCAGTATTTT. This sequence encodes CASSYSIAPDAGTQYF. The chain recombines TRBV6-5 with TRBJ2-3, with D possibly TRBD2 on 5 matching bases. The germline gives CDR1 MNHEY, CDR2 SVGAGI. CDR3 length: 16 amino acids. V lost 0 bases to trimming and J lost 8 bases, with 18 bases between them.

The CDR3 protein is CASSLGQGAADTQYF. Written as DNA, the CDR3 is TGCGCCAGCAGCCTGGGACAGGGGGCAGCAGATACGCAGTATTTT. The chain recombines TRBV5-1 with TRBJ2-3; 12 bases are shared with TRBD1. After removal of 4 bases from V and 4 bases from J, the junction contained 4 bases not matched to a gene. From germline, CDR1 is SGHRS and CDR2 YFSETQ. The length of the CDR3 is 15 residues.

The count of this clone is one. This chain connects TRBV19 to TRBJ1-2; the D gene is possibly TRBD1 (5 bases). CDR3 length: 13 amino acids. CDR1 LNHDA and CDR2 SQIVND come from the germline V gene (reference sequence). V was trimmed by 8 bases and J by 7 bases, leaving 17 bases between them. Here the CDR3 reads CASSRQLDSGYTF. The CDR3 DNA reads as TGTGCCAGTTCTAGACAGTTAGATAGTGGCTACACCTTC.

The rearrangement uses TRBV27 and TRBJ1-4; no reliable D call. V lost 5 bases to trimming and J lost 0 bases, with 7 bases between them. CDR1 is MNHEY and CDR2 is SMNVEV in the germline V gene (reference sequence). This CDR3 contains 14 residues. The CDR3 sequence is CASSKQTTNEKLFF. CDR3 coding DNA: TGTGCCAGCAGTAAACAGACAACTAATGAAAAACTGTTTTTT.

This chain links TRBV15 with TRBJ2-5; 9 positions agree with TRBD2. From germline, CDR1 is LNHNV and CDR2 YYDKDF (reference sequence). V was pared by 0 bases and J by 4 bases, with 6 bases of the junction left unmatched. The CDR3 consists of 16 residues. The CDR3 nucleotides read TGTGCCACCAGCAGAGATGACTCGCGGGAGGGAGAGACCCAGTACTTC. Protein: CATSRDDSREGETQYF.

A single count supports this clone. The chain uses TRBV6-5 and TRBJ2-7; TRBD1 aligns across 12 bases. The ends lost 4 bases at V and 5 bases at J; junction bases unmatched: 6. Germline values: CDR1 MNHEY, CDR2 SVGAGI. This CDR3 is 15 amino acids long. CDR3 coding DNA: TGTGCCAGCAGTTCTCTAGGGACAGGGGGCAACGAGCAGTACTTC. Translation gives CASSSLGTGGNEQYF.

The chain carries TRBV14 and TRBJ2-3, with 9 bases fitting TRBD2. J was trimmed by 3 bases and V by 3 bases; bases with no gene match: 13. There are 18 residues in the CDR3. Germline V gene lookup returns CDR1 SGHDN and CDR2 FVKESK. The CDR3 region is CASSQRRGSGRNTDTQYF. CDR3 bases: TGTGCCAGCAGCCAGCGTCGGGGCAGCGGGAGGAATACAGATACGCAGTATTTT. Full variable domain (missing parts from reference TRBV14 and TRBJ2-3): EAGVTQFPSHSVIEKGQTVTLRCDPISGHDNLYWYRRVMGKEIKFLLHFVKESKQDESGMPNNRFLAERTGGTYSTLKVQPAELEDSGVYFCASSQRRGSGRNTDTQYFGPGTRLTVL.

V and J are TRBV5-1 and TRBJ2-2, with TRBD1 as a possible D gene (5 bases). The germline CDR1 and CDR2 sequences are SGHRS and YFSETQ. The CDR3 has 15 residues. The V and J ends lost 5 bases and 3 bases respectively, with 14 bases between them. The CDR3 region is CASRDIKGDTGELFF. DNA for the CDR3: TGCGCCAGCAGGGACATCAAAGGGGACACCGGGGAGCTGTTTTTT.